One and the same sample provided the 26 T cell receptor beta chains below, sequenced in a study of CD8 T cells in ankylosing spondylitis (dated by TCRdb to 2016 to 2017). Beyond this particular receptor, the publication reports: Blood from ankylosing spondylitis patients appeared to be characterized by a TCR beta motif made up of under ten highly homologous amino acid variants.

Libraries were prepared through 5' RACE. The instrument given in TCRdb is Illumina HiSeq 2500. TCRdb cleaned the public reads at Q25 with fastp, built clones with MiXCR and kept in-frame beta chains. Merged by CDR3 protein, the rows form single entries marked with the most common genes and DNA. The sample data list 200,000 to 250,000 distinct CDR3 sequences, and about 7% of these were observed just once. The leading ten clones occupy 12% to 15% of the sample. Antigen specificity for these receptors is unknown. Sequenced input: blood, either unsorted or a sorted T cell fraction (not recorded which). These receptors were collected from a male donor with ankylosing spondylitis.

CDR3 region: CAWSLPYYMNGYTF. The CDR3 nucleotides are TGTGCCTGGAGTCTCCCCTACTACATGAACGGCTACACCTTC. The chain has TRBV30 and TRBJ1-2, with D unclear. This CDR3 region has 14 residues. Trimming left V 2 bases short and J 8 bases short, with 18 bases between. Germline V gene sequence: CDR1 GTSNPN, CDR2 SVGIG (reference sequence).

This clonotype was found many times. The V and J genes are TRBV7-9 and TRBJ2-5; 9 bases match TRBD1. CDR1 SEHNR and CDR2 FQNEAQ come from the germline V gene (reference sequence). The CDR3 consists of 15 residues. Losses at the gene ends were 3 bases for V and 2 bases for J; bases not matched to a gene: 4. The CDR3 sequence: CASSLTGGEQETQYF. CDR3 sequence (DNA): TGTGCCAGCAGCTTGACAGGGGGAGAGCAAGAGACCCAGTACTTC.

This clonotype was seen a few times. The CDR3 sequence is CASSHDPRRDLNTGELFF. As DNA, the CDR3 is TGTGCCAGCAGCCATGACCCTCGCCGGGACTTAAACACCGGGGAGCTGTTTTTT. The chain links TRBV4-2 to TRBJ2-2; possibly TRBD2 for D (6 bases). Trimming removed 3 bases at V and 2 bases at J, with 19 bases between. Germline V gene sequence: CDR1 LGHNA, CDR2 YNFKEQ. The CDR3 covers 18 residues.

V usage is TRBV5-4 and J usage is TRBJ2-6; maybe TRBD1 (6 bases). Trimming shortened V by 0 bases and J by 0 bases, and 16 bases separated the two germline ends. This CDR3 is built from 19 residues. Germline assignment: CDR1 SGHNT and CDR2 YYREEE (reference sequence). This CDR3 reads CASSLAGALKYSGANVLTF. The CDR3 DNA reads as TGTGCCAGCAGCTTGGCAGGGGCCCTTAAATACTCTGGGGCCAACGTCCTGACTTTC.

This clonotype occurred many times. The chain has TRBV3-1 and TRBJ2-6; D is uncertain. Trimming removed 1 base at V and 1 base at J, with 8 bases between. CDR1 LGHDT and CDR2 YNNKEL come from the germline V gene (reference sequence). CDR3 length equals 16 residues. CDR3 amino acids: CASSQGDVSGANVLTF. CDR3 sequence (DNA): TGTGCCAGCAGCCAAGGAGACGTTTCTGGGGCCAACGTCCTGACTTTC.

This clonotype was seen ten or more times. The CDR3 protein is CASSANRYRVEDGYTF. In DNA, the CDR3 is TGTGCCAGCAGCGCTAACCGATACAGGGTGGAGGATGGCTACACCTTC. The V call is TRBV9, the J call TRBJ1-2; perhaps TRBD1 as D (6 bases). CDR3 length equals 16 residues. Germline CDR1 and CDR2: SGDLS and YYNGEE. Trimming took 3 bases from V and 6 from J, leaving 21 bases between them.

The rearrangement joins TRBV6-1 to TRBJ1-6, with D possibly TRBD1 on 5 matching bases. Trimming took 3 bases from V and 10 from J, leaving 13 bases between them. Germline-derived CDR1 and CDR2 are MNHNS and SASEGT. The CDR3 covers 14 residues. The CDR3 loop reads CASSDRVARSPLHF. Written as DNA, the CDR3 is TGTGCCAGCAGTGACAGGGTCGCTCGATCACCCCTCCACTTT.

This clonotype has at least ten counts. The CDR3 here is CASSPVTGNLYEQYF. Written as DNA, the CDR3 is TGCGCCAGCAGCCCCGTCACAGGGAACCTCTACGAGCAGTACTTC. The chain has TRBV4-3 and TRBJ2-7; TRBD1 is a possible D gene (6 bases). The V gene lost 4 bases and the J gene lost 3 bases, with 16 bases spanning the gap. There are 15 residues in the CDR3. Germline CDR1 reads LGHNA; CDR2 reads YSLEER.

In this sample, this clonotype turned up many times. The chain recombines TRBV29-1 with TRBJ2-7; 7 bases line up with TRBD2. The CDR3 covers 13 residues. The ends lost 7 bases at V and 6 bases at J; junction bases unmatched: 12. CDR1 is SQVTM, CDR2 ANQGSEA, per germline. CDR3 DNA: TGCAGCGCCGAACCTAGCGGTCTAGGCGAGCAGTACTTC. It specifies CSAEPSGLGEQYF.

This clonotype was seen at least ten times. The chain recombines TRBV5-5 with TRBJ2-7, with 7 bases lining up with TRBD1. The junction had 9 bases not matched to a gene; V was cut back by 2 bases and J by 7 bases. Per germline, CDR1 SGHKS and CDR2 YYEKEE (reference sequence). The CDR3 is made up of 14 amino acids. This CDR3 is CASSFRDSYKEQYF. CDR3 DNA sequence: TGTGCCAGCAGCTTCCGGGACAGTTATAAGGAGCAGTACTTC.

This clonotype was detected a few times. The chain employs TRBV7-6 and TRBJ2-1, with D perhaps being TRBD1 or TRBD2 (6 bases each). Trimming took off 2 bases at V and 4 bases at J, with 12 bases between the two ends. This CDR3 spans 15 amino acids. The germline V gene encodes CDR1 SGHVS and CDR2 FNYEAQ. CDR3 protein: CASSLRGAEYNEQFF. CDR3 DNA: TGTGCCAGCAGCTTAAGGGGGGCGGAATACAATGAGCAGTTCTTC.

The rearrangement uses TRBV5-6 and TRBJ2-1; 8 bases are a match to TRBD1. The length of the CDR3 is 16 residues. Germline CDR1 and CDR2: SGHDT and YYEEEE. V shed 0 bases and J 3 bases; nucleotides not matched to a gene: 5. The CDR3: CASSLAGQGIYNEQFF. The CDR3 nucleotides read TGTGCCAGCAGCTTGGCCGGACAGGGTATCTACAATGAGCAGTTCTTC.

The chain carries TRBV4-1 and TRBJ2-5; 9 bases map to TRBD2. The germline CDR1 and CDR2 sequences are MGHRA and YSYEKL. V shed 1 base and J 5 bases; nucleotides not matched to a gene: 14. The CDR3 is 18 amino acids. The CDR3 is CASSQGGAGGLWRETQYF. CDR3 nucleotide sequence: TGCGCCAGCAGCCAAGGGGGAGCGGGAGGTCTATGGAGGGAGACCCAGTACTTC.

V and J are TRBV7-9 and TRBJ1-2; tentatively, D is TRBD1 (5 bases). The CDR3 extends over 17 amino acids. CDR1 SEHNR and CDR2 FQNEAQ come from the germline V gene (reference sequence). V was trimmed by 4 bases and J by 4 bases, leaving 22 bases between them. CDR3 protein: CASSSPGLPSFLYGYTF. CDR3 coding DNA: TGTGCCAGCAGCTCCCCGGGACTCCCCTCTTTCCTCTATGGCTACACCTTC.

Comment on this clonotype: It may be a read error: a sequence one base away is much more abundant. V gene TRBV7-9 combines with J gene TRBJ2-7; D not certain. Trimming left V 1 base short and J 3 bases short, with 4 bases between. CDR1 and CDR2 (germline): SEHNR, FQNEAQ (reference sequence). This CDR3 has 12 amino acids. The CDR3 loop reads CASSLVHYEQYF. Here the CDR3 DNA reads TGTGCCAGCAGCTTAGTCCACTACGAGCAGTACTTC. Full variable domain (rest looked up from reference TRBV7-9 and TRBJ2-7): DTGVSQNPRHKITKRGQNVTFRCDPISEHNRLYWYRQTLGQGPEFLTYFQNEAQLEKSRLLSDRFSAERPKGSFSTLEIQRTEQGDSAMYLCASSLVHYEQYFGPGTRLTVT.

This chain uses TRBV11-1 with TRBJ1-1; weak D call: TRBD1 (5 bases). CDR1 and CDR2 (germline): SGHAT, FQDESV (reference sequence). Trimming took 5 bases from V and 4 from J, leaving 14 bases between them. The CDR3 loop spans 14 amino acids. CDR3 sequence: CASSGSQRGTEAFF. The CDR3, as DNA: TGTGCCAGCAGCGGAAGTCAGAGGGGCACTGAAGCTTTCTTT.

There are many counts of this clonotype. This chain connects TRBV7-8 to TRBJ2-1; TRBD2 is a possible D gene (5 bases). Per the germline V gene, CDR1 is SGHVS and CDR2 is FQNEAQ. The CDR3 has 17 amino acids. V gave up 2 bases and J gave up 1 base, with 15 bases separating them. CDR3 protein: CASSLPGGAESYNEQFF. The CDR3 nucleotides are TGTGCCAGCAGCTTACCCGGAGGAGCGGAATCCTACAATGAGCAGTTCTTC.

In its sample, this clonotype was seen many times. The CDR3 here is CASSQRGRGRNEQYF. CDR3 in DNA: TGTGCCAGCAGCCAACGGGGGAGGGGGCGCAACGAGCAGTACTTC. The chain combines TRBV7-8 with TRBJ2-7; D possibly matches TRBD1 or TRBD2 (7 bases each). CDR1 is SGHVS and CDR2 is FQNEAQ in the germline V gene. This CDR3 contains 15 residues. V shed 5 bases and J shed 5 bases, with 19 bases lying between them.

This clonotype was detected ten times or more. The V and J genes are TRBV4-2 and TRBJ1-6, with 8 bases identical to TRBD1. CDR1 and CDR2 (germline): LGHNA, YNFKEQ. V shed 3 bases, J shed 5 bases, and the junction held 9 bases outside the gene matches. The CDR3 is 17 amino acids. The CDR3 loop reads CASSQEGTGFDNSPLHF. CDR3 bases: TGTGCCAGCAGCCAGGAAGGGACAGGATTCGATAATTCACCCCTCCACTTT.

This clonotype was counted at least ten times. J is TRBJ2-1 and V is TRBV29-1, with D unclear. Trimming removed 6 bases from V and 6 bases from J, with 9 bases in between. The CDR3 runs 11 residues. Per the germline V gene, CDR1 is SQVTM and CDR2 is ANQGSEA. DNA for the CDR3: TGCAGCGTGCCGCACTTCAATGAGCAGTTCTTC. Residues: CSVPHFNEQFF.

This clonotype was counted ten times or more. CDR3 in DNA: TGTGCCAGCAGCTCAGTTCTTGACTTTGATGAAAAACTGTTTTTT. Amino acid sequence: CASSSVLDFDEKLFF. This chain uses TRBV11-2 with TRBJ1-4; D not resolved. Germline CDR1 reads SGHAT; CDR2 reads FQNNGV. CDR3 size: 15 residues. Deletions cut 4 bases from V and 6 bases from J, with 15 bases between.

With regard to this clonotype: A clone one base away is much larger, so this may be a read error. The gene calls are TRBV7-3 and TRBJ2-1; weak D call: TRBD2 (5 bases). The tail of the sequence fits TRBJ2-7 better, so the J call may be wrong. This CDR3 is 15 amino acids long. Germline CDR1 is SGHTA and CDR2 is FQGTGA. In nucleotides, the CDR3 is TGTGCCAGCAGCTTAATAGCGAGCTCCTACAATGAGCAGTACTTC. This sequence encodes CASSLIASSYNEQYF.

This clonotype was picked up many times. V is TRBV7-6 and J is TRBJ2-7; D is uncertain. The length of the CDR3 is 13 residues. The germline V gene encodes CDR1 SGHVS and CDR2 FNYEAQ. V lost 5 bases and J 3 bases, leaving 11 bases between the germline ends. CDR3 in amino acids: CASSPSRIYEQYF. CDR3 sequence (DNA): TGTGCCAGCAGCCCCTCACGGATCTACGAGCAGTACTTC.

This clonotype has at least ten counts. V and J are TRBV20-1 and TRBJ2-7; tentatively, D is TRBD1 (5 bases). The CDR3 spans 14 residues. Germline V gene sequence: CDR1 DFQATT, CDR2 SNEGSKA (reference sequence). Trimming took 0 bases from V and 5 from J, leaving 14 bases between them. This CDR3 is CSARDLRQYHEQYF. In DNA, the CDR3 is TGCAGTGCTAGAGATCTCAGACAGTACCACGAGCAGTACTTC.

This chain connects TRBV19 to TRBJ2-5, with 11 bases that match TRBD2. Germline CDR1 LNHDA, CDR2 SQIVND (reference sequence). J was trimmed by 5 bases and V by 3 bases; bases with no gene match: 2. This CDR3 comprises 14 residues. The CDR3 region is CASSMLAGGETQYF. The CDR3 DNA reads as TGTGCCAGTAGTATGCTAGCGGGAGGTGAGACCCAGTACTTC.

A word on this clonotype: An end of the junction differs from the germline gene, which may be a read error. This sequence joins TRBV27 and TRBJ1-5, with TRBD1 as a possible D gene (6 bases). The V gene's germline CDR1 is MNHEY and CDR2 SMNVEV (reference sequence). The CDR3 is made up of 15 amino acids. CDR3: CASSSEGHTGPLPIF. CDR3 bases: TGTGCCAGCAGTTCTGAGGGACATACCGGACCTTTACCGATCTTT.